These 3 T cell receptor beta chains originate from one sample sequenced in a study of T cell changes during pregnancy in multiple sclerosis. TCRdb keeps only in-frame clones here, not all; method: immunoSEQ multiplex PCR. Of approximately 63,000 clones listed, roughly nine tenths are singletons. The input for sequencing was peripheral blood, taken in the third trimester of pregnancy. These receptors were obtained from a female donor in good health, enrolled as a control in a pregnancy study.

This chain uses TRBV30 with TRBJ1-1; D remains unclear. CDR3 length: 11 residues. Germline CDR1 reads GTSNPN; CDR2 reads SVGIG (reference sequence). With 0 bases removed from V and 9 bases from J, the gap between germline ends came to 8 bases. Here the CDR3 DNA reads TGTGCCTGGAGTGTCCCCAGGCAAGCTTTCTTT. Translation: CAWSVPRQAFF.

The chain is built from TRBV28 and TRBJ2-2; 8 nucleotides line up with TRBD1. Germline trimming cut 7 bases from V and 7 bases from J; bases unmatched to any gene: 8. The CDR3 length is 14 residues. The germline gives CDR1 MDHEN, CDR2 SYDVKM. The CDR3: CASNFDRGDGELFF. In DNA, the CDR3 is TGTGCCAGCAATTTCGACAGGGGAGACGGGGAGCTGTTTTTT.

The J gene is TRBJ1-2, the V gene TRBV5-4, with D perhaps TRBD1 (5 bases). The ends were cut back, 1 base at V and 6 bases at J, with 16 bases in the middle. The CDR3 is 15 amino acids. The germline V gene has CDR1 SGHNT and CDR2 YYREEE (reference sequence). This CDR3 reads CASSLSRQGSDGYTF. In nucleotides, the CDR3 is TGTGCCAGCAGCTTGTCTCGGCAGGGTTCGGATGGCTACACCTTC.